The 5 T cell receptor beta chains listed next were all sequenced from one sample in a study of T cells after posttransplantation cyclophosphamide. Measured with immunoSEQ multiplex PCR; TCRdb has only the in-frame clones, and not every one. The table records approximately 2,000 clones, approximately 94% of them present only once. Sample: naive CD8+ T cells sorted from PBMCs. The receptors were sampled from a woman aged 60 to 75 in good health, CMV-negative, and a related stem cell transplant donor.

The chain employs TRBV29-1 and TRBJ2-3; tentatively, D is TRBD1 (6 bases). The CDR3 length is 15 residues. V lost 3 bases to trimming and J lost 0 bases, with 13 bases between them. Germline V gene lookup returns CDR1 SQVTM and CDR2 ANQGSEA. The CDR3 region is CSVEGTLSSTDTQYF. In DNA form, the CDR3 reads TGCAGCGTTGAGGGGACACTCTCTAGCACAGATACGCAGTATTTT.

CDR3 in amino acids: CASSERRGGINEQFF. The CDR3 nucleotides read TGCGCCAGCAGTGAGAGGAGGGGGGGCATCAATGAGCAGTTCTTC. The chain has TRBV10-1 and TRBJ2-1; maybe TRBD2 (7 bases). The CDR3 has 15 residues. Germline-derived CDR1 and CDR2 are WNHNN and SYGVQD (reference sequence). V was pared by 2 bases and J by 6 bases, with 14 bases between.

This chain uses TRBV5-6 with TRBJ2-2; 7 positions match TRBD2. The CDR3 loop spans 11 amino acids. Unmatched junction bases numbered 1, after V lost 0 bases and J lost 14 bases. Germline V CDR1 and CDR2: SGHDT, YYEEEE. In DNA, the CDR3 is TGTGCCAGCAGCTTGGGCGGGAGCCTGTTTTTT. Amino acids: CASSLGGSLFF.

This clone showed up just once. The rearrangement uses TRBV5-1 and TRBJ2-2; D remains ambiguous. V was shortened by 4 bases and J by 6 bases, with 4 bases between the two germline ends. Germline lookup yields CDR1 SGHRS and CDR2 YFSETQ. CDR3 size: 11 residues. The CDR3 nucleotides are TGCGCCAGCAGCGTAGCCGGGGAGCTGTTTTTT. This encodes CASSVAGELFF.

The chain carries TRBV20-1 and TRBJ2-1, with D hard to call. Germline lookup yields CDR1 DFQATT and CDR2 SNEGSKA (reference sequence). The CDR3 is 10 amino acids. V dropped 6 bases and J dropped 6 bases, with 6 bases sitting between them. DNA of the CDR3: TGCAGTGCGGTAGTCAATGAGCAGTTCTTC. Protein sequence: CSAVVNEQFF.